Given below is one T cell receptor beta chain in context. Its antigen remains unidentified. Isolated RNA was reverse transcribed in full, so expressed TCRB transcripts were sequenced. This table comes from immunoSEQ multiplex PCR, and its TCRdb copy is limited to in-frame clones, with some not included. Of under 400,000 clones in the sample, about 18% are singletons; the top ten hold roughly 0.045%. This sample was taken from a study of beta chain features in type 1 diabetes. Across the whole study: The samples had around 98 million sorted cells examined in all.

The trim removed 0 bases at V and 2 bases at J, leaving 4 bases unmatched. This CDR3 region has 15 residues. CDR1 is KGHSH and CDR2 is LQKENI in the germline V gene. Study observations and caveats: Comparison showed that naive, central memory and Treg TCRB repertoires appeared more similar among patients than among healthy donors. Any role of HLA type in TCRB rearrangement remained unresolved here.

Each sorted population was over 95% pure. The sequence derives from a woman aged 18-35 years in good health. Specimen: naive CD4+ T cells from blood. The V gene is TRBV18, the J gene TRBJ2-7; the match to TRBD1 covers 7 bases. The CDR3 spells CASSPPSQGAYEQYF. CDR3 nucleotides: TGTGCCAGCTCACCACCTTCCCAGGGGGCCTACGAGCAGTACTTC.